The 11 T cell receptor beta chains reported below all come from one sample, sequenced in a study of blood T cell repertoires in COVID-19. The table came from immunoSEQ multiplex PCR; TCRdb's copy has only in-frame clones and leaves some out. The sample includes over 200,000 clones, 91% of them seen just once. The specimen sequenced was peripheral blood. The receptor set was obtained from a young adult with COVID-19, enrolled during active disease.

The V gene is TRBV5-4, the J gene TRBJ1-5, with 9 bases aligning to TRBD1. Germline CDR1 is SGHNT and CDR2 is YYREEE (reference sequence). V lost 2 bases to trimming and J lost 3 bases; unmatched junction nucleotides: 3. The CDR3 is 15 residues long. The CDR3 DNA follows: TGTGCCAGCAGCTTAGGGACAGGGAACAATCAGCCCCAGCATTTT. The encoded protein is CASSLGTGNNQPQHF.

This clone was picked up one time. The rearrangement uses TRBV19 and TRBJ2-7; weak D call: TRBD2 (5 bases). The CDR3 contains 14 residues. The germline V and J ends were trimmed by 3 bases and 1 base, with 10 bases remaining between them. Germline V lookup: CDR1 LNHDA, CDR2 SQIVND (reference sequence). Here the CDR3 reads CASSMASRSYEQYF. The CDR3 nucleotides read TGTGCCAGTAGTATGGCTAGCCGATCCTACGAGCAGTACTTC.

This chain uses TRBV15 with TRBJ2-1; possible D gene TRBD2, 5 bases. CDR1 is LNHNV, CDR2 YYDKDF, per germline (reference sequence). V shed 5 bases and J shed 9 bases, with 20 bases lying between them. The CDR3 length is 15 residues. The CDR3 sequence is CATSFSSGSVPEQFF. CDR3 nucleotides: TGTGCCACCAGCTTCTCGAGCGGCTCAGTACCTGAGCAGTTCTTC.

The rearrangement uses TRBV4-2 and TRBJ2-1; no reliable D call. V was clipped by 1 base and J by 9 bases, with 10 bases between them. In germline, CDR1 is LGHNA, CDR2 YNFKEQ. This CDR3 is 13 amino acids long. The CDR3 DNA reads TGTGCCAGCAGCCAAGCTCTAGGAACTGAGCAGTTCTTC. Amino acids: CASSQALGTEQFF.

The chain carries TRBV28 and TRBJ1-5; D unclear. Trimming cost V 8 bases and J 3 bases, with 17 bases left between them. The CDR3 spans 15 residues. Germline CDR1 MDHEN, CDR2 SYDVKM. CDR3 in amino acids: CASLEVGEHNQPQHF. The DNA of the CDR3 is TGTGCCAGCCTGGAGGTTGGAGAACACAATCAGCCCCAGCATTTT. The variable domain in full, completed from reference TRBV28 and TRBJ1-5, reads DVKVTQSSRYLVKRTGEKVFLECVQDMDHENMFWYRQDPGLGLRLIYFSYDVKMKEKGDIPEGYSVSREKKERFSLILESASTNQTSMYLCASLEVGEHNQPQHFGDGTRLSIL.

The chain combines TRBV28 with TRBJ1-1; 10 bases match TRBD1. CDR1 is MDHEN, CDR2 SYDVKM, per germline. This CDR3 spans 16 amino acids. After removal of 5 bases from V and 0 bases from J, the junction contained 6 bases not matched to a gene. Written as DNA, the CDR3 is TGTGCCAGCAGTCAGGGACAGGGGAACATGAACACTGAAGCTTTCTTT. It codes for CASSQGQGNMNTEAFF.

V is TRBV2 and J is TRBJ1-4; D remains ambiguous. The CDR3 is made up of 13 amino acids. Trimming pared 8 bases from V and 7 bases from J, leaving 14 bases between. In germline, CDR1 is SNHLY, CDR2 FYNNEI. CDR3 amino acids: CASAGDVSEKLFF. The CDR3 region has the DNA TGTGCCAGCGCCGGGGATGTATCTGAAAAACTGTTTTTT.

This clone occurred once. The CDR3 DNA reads as TGTGCCAGCAGTCCTAACGAGCCGGACAGGAACTATGGCTACACCTTC. It specifies CASSPNEPDRNYGYTF. The chain joins TRBV9 to TRBJ1-2; TRBD1 agrees at 7 bases. Germline V CDR1 and CDR2: SGDLS, YYNGEE. The trim removed 5 bases at V and 2 bases at J, leaving 12 bases unmatched. CDR3 length: 16 amino acids.

CDR3 sequence reads: CASSIGQGLAYEQYF. CDR3 DNA: TGTGCCAGTAGTATTGGTCAGGGGTTAGCCTACGAGCAGTACTTC. This chain connects TRBV19 to TRBJ2-7; D perhaps matches TRBD1 (6 bases). Germline V gene sequence: CDR1 LNHDA, CDR2 SQIVND (reference sequence). The V gene lost 3 bases and the J gene lost 2 bases, with 14 bases spanning the gap. This CDR3 has 15 residues.

In this sample, this clone turned up once. The rearrangement uses TRBV18 and TRBJ1-1, with unresolved D. V lost 1 base to trimming and J lost 3 bases, with 15 bases between them. CDR3 length equals 16 residues. The germline gives CDR1 KGHSH, CDR2 LQKENI. The CDR3 is CASSPLPRPPDTEAFF. The CDR3 region has the DNA TGTGCCAGCTCACCACTTCCCCGTCCCCCGGACACTGAAGCTTTCTTT. Full variable domain (missing parts from reference TRBV18 and TRBJ1-1): NAGVMQNPRHLVRRRGQEARLRCSPMKGHSHVYWYRQLPEEGLKFMVYLQKENIIDESGMPKERFSAEFPKEGPSILRIQQVVRGDSAAYFCASSPLPRPPDTEAFFGQGTRLTVV.

The CDR3: CASSDRQGWDTQYF. CDR3 nucleotides: TGTGCCAGCAGCGACAGACAGGGTTGGGATACGCAGTATTTT. The J gene is TRBJ2-3, the V gene TRBV27; 7 bases are shared with TRBD1. This CDR3 region has 14 residues. Germline V gives CDR1 MNHEY, CDR2 SMNVEV (reference sequence). V was pared by 6 bases and J by 6 bases, with 9 bases of the junction left unmatched.